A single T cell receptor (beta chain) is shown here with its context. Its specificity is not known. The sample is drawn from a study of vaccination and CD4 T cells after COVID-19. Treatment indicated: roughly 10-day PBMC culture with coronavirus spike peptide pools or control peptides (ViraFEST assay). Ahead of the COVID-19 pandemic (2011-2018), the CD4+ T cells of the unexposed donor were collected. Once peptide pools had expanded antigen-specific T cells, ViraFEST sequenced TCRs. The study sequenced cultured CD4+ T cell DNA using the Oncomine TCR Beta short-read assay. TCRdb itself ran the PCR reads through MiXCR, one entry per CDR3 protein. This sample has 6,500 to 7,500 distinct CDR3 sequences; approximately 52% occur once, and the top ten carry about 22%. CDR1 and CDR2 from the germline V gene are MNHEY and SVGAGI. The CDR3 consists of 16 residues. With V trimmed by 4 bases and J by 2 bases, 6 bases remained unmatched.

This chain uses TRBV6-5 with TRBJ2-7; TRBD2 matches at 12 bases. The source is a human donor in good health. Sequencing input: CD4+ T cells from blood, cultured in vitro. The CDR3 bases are TGTGCCAGCAGTTTCCGGACTAGCGGGATCCCCTACGAGCAGTACTTC. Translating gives CASSFRTSGIPYEQYF.